This is a list of T cell receptor beta chains from one sample in a study of T cells in localized non-small cell lung cancer. The assay was immunoSEQ multiplex PCR, and TCRdb's table has in-frame clones only and misses some. The sample records about 78,000 clones, approximately 85% being singletons. The sequencing here drew on peripheral blood, taken before any cancer treatment. These TCRs come from a man between 35 and 75 years old with stage I lung adenocarcinoma. CDR3s include the opening cysteine and the closing phenylalanine or tryptophan. A D gene is named only where the DNA matches it firmly. Not every row has a clone size; where given, it reads once, few, many or a size class.

>12|TRBJ1-1|TRBV5-4|NA|NA
CASSPPRAEAFF
TGTGCCAGCAGCCCGCCACGTGCTGAAGCTTTCTTT
>14|TRBJ1-3|TRBV10-1|few|NA
CASSDRSTGNTIYF
TGCGCCAGCAGTGACCGGAGCACTGGAAACACCATATATTTT
>15|TRBJ1-1|TRBV6-5|NA|NA
CASSYSMARLAEAFF
TGTGCCAGCAGTTACTCGATGGCGAGGCTTGCTGAAGCTTTCTTT
>13|TRBJ1-1|TRBV18|once|NA
CASSPSENTEAFF
TGTGCCAGCTCACCCTCAGAGAACACTGAAGCTTTCTTT
>16|TRBJ2-4|TRBV6-5|NA|TRBD1
CASSYSGQGVKNIQYF
TGTGCCAGCAGTTACTCAGGACAGGGGGTCAAAAACATTCAGTACTTC
>15|TRBJ2-1|TRBV7-9|NA|TRBD2
CASSRHRGAYNEQFF
TGTGCCAGCAGCCGCCACCGGGGGGCCTACAATGAGCAGTTCTTC
>16|TRBJ2-3|TRBV28|NA|TRBD2
CASSGASGRETDTQYF
TGTGCCAGCAGTGGGGCTAGCGGGAGGGAGACAGATACGCAGTATTTT
>18|TRBJ2-7|TRBV28|NA|NA
CASSSPRDNDPRVYEQYF
TGTGCCAGCAGCTCTCCCCGGGACAACGACCCCCGCGTCTACGAGCAGTACTTC
>11|TRBJ2-1|TRBV6-6|NA|NA
CASSYDNEQFF
TGTGCCAGCAGTTACGACAATGAGCAGTTCTTC
>15|TRBJ2-5|TRBV9|NA|NA
CASSQTGLLQETQYF
TGTGCCAGCAGCCAGACGGGACTTCTTCAAGAGACCCAGTACTTC
>12|TRBJ2-5|TRBV7-2|NA|NA
CASSPEWRTQYF
TGTGCCAGCAGCCCCGAGTGGAGGACCCAGTACTTC
>16|TRBJ1-6|TRBV7-9|NA|TRBD1
CASSLTLTGIGSPLHF
TGTGCCAGCAGCTTAACCCTGACAGGGATAGGTTCACCCCTCCACTTT
>16|TRBJ1-5|TRBV4-1|NA|NA
CASSQVGAKGVQPQHF
TGCGCCAGCAGCCAAGTAGGTGCCAAAGGGGTTCAGCCCCAGCATTTT
>11|TRBJ2-7|TRBV20-1|NA|TRBD2
CSALAGDEQYF
TGCAGTGCTTTAGCGGGAGACGAGCAGTACTTC
>15|TRBJ1-1|TRBV4-2|few|TRBD1
CASSEGTGGYTEAFF
TGTGCCAGCAGCGAAGGGACAGGAGGCTACACTGAAGCTTTCTTT
>14|TRBJ1-1|TRBV7-9|NA|TRBD1
CASNSKGADTEAFF
TGTGCCAGCAACTCCAAGGGGGCGGACACTGAAGCTTTCTTT
>14|TRBJ2-1|TRBV11-3|NA|TRBD1
CASSPRQGKYEQFF
TGTGCCAGCAGCCCTCGACAGGGGAAGTATGAGCAGTTCTTC
>13|TRBJ1-2|TRBV18|NA|NA
CASSWTDADGYTF
TGTGCCAGCTCATGGACTGATGCTGATGGCTACACCTTC
>15|TRBJ2-2|TRBV19|NA|TRBD2
CASSMTSGITGELFF
TGTGCCAGTAGTATGACTAGCGGAATCACCGGGGAGCTGTTTTTT
>14|TRBJ2-1|TRBV7-9|NA|NA
CASIGTGGMGEQFF
TGTGCCAGCATCGGGACTGGAGGGATGGGTGAGCAGTTCTTC
>13|TRBJ2-1|TRBV7-9|once|TRBD1
CASSARTGNEQFF
TGTGCCAGCAGCGCACGGACAGGGAATGAGCAGTTCTTC
>14|TRBJ1-2|TRBV19|once|NA
CASSITGGNYGYTF
TGTGCCAGTAGTATAACGGGGGGGAATTATGGCTACACCTTC
>15|TRBJ2-3|TRBV5-6|NA|NA
CASSEQGASTDTQYF
TGTGCCAGCAGCGAGCAGGGCGCTAGCACAGATACGCAGTATTTT
>15|TRBJ2-5|TRBV5-1|NA|NA
CASSYAAGELETQYF
TGCGCCAGCAGCTACGCCGCAGGGGAGTTAGAGACCCAGTACTTC
>18|TRBJ2-1|TRBV10-3|NA|NA
CAISAAGGLALDYNEQFF
TGTGCCATCAGCGCCGCCGGCGGGCTAGCCTTAGACTACAATGAGCAGTTCTTC
>19|TRBJ2-5|TRBV4-3|NA|TRBD2
CASSQEWEGLALNKETQYF
TGCGCCAGCAGCCAAGAATGGGAGGGACTAGCGCTAAATAAAGAGACCCAGTACTTC
>14|TRBJ1-2|TRBV5-1|NA|NA
CASSLSGANYGYTF
TGCGCCAGCAGCTTGAGTGGGGCAAACTATGGCTACACCTTC
>14|TRBJ2-1|TRBV2|NA|NA
CASISSNTDNEQFF
TGTGCCAGCATAAGTTCCAATACGGACAATGAGCAGTTCTTC
>17|TRBJ2-1|TRBV21-1|once|NA
CASTLKGLPHSYNEQFF
TGTGCCAGCACCTTAAAGGGACTACCCCACTCCTACAATGAGCAGTTCTTC
>12|TRBJ1-2|TRBV27|NA|NA
CASSTRHGGYTF
TGTGCCAGCAGTACCCGACATGGCGGCTACACCTTC
>14|TRBJ2-3|TRBV7-9|NA|NA
CASSLPLGTDTQYF
TGTGCCAGCAGCTTACCCTTGGGCACAGATACGCAGTATTTT
>16|TRBJ2-1|TRBV15|NA|NA
CATSRDLYDSYNEQFF
TGTGCCACCAGCAGAGATCTCTACGATTCCTACAATGAGCAGTTCTTC
>14|TRBJ2-2|TRBV5-1|NA|NA
CASSLELSAGELFF
TGCGCCAGCAGCTTGGAACTATCTGCCGGGGAGCTGTTTTTT
>19|TRBJ2-1|TRBV9|NA|TRBD2
CASSVKGGQRGEVIDEQFF
TGTGCCAGCAGCGTCAAGGGAGGGCAGCGGGGAGAGGTGATCGATGAGCAGTTCTTC
>15|TRBJ2-6|TRBV7-2|NA|NA
CASSPKGSGANVLTF
TGTGCCAGCAGCCCCAAGGGGTCTGGGGCCAACGTCCTGACTTTC
>18|TRBJ1-2|TRBV18|few|NA
CASSPRLGKNLPNYGYTF
TGTGCCAGCTCACCACGTCTTGGAAAGAACCTCCCTAACTATGGCTACACCTTC
>15|TRBJ2-6|TRBV6-1|NA|TRBD1
CASTTDRAGANVLTF
TGTGCCAGCACCACGGACAGGGCTGGGGCCAACGTCCTGACTTTC
>16|TRBJ1-5|TRBV28|NA|NA
CASSLLTGISNQPQHF
TGTGCCAGCAGTTTACTTACCGGAATAAGCAATCAGCCCCAGCATTTT
>14|TRBJ2-2|TRBV10-2|NA|NA
CASSPDSNTGELFF
TGCGCCAGCAGCCCCGACTCGAACACCGGGGAGCTGTTTTTT
>12|TRBJ2-7|TRBV6-1|NA|NA
CASSEAPWKQYF
TGTGCCAGCAGTGAAGCCCCCTGGAAGCAGTACTTC
>14|TRBJ1-4|TRBV9|NA|NA
CASSRGGVNEKLFF
TGTGCCAGCAGTCGAGGGGGAGTTAATGAAAAACTGTTTTTT
>17|TRBJ2-7|TRBV2|NA|TRBD2
CASSEWVAGGIAYEQYF
TGTGCCAGCAGTGAGTGGGTAGCGGGAGGTATCGCCTACGAGCAGTACTTC
>18|TRBJ2-1|TRBV6-1|NA|TRBD2
CASSDETRGVRGYNEQFF
TGTGCCAGCAGTGACGAAACCCGGGGGGTCCGGGGATACAATGAGCAGTTCTTC
>13|TRBJ2-7|TRBV5-4|NA|NA
CASKRADRYEQYF
TGTGCCAGCAAGAGGGCTGACCGCTACGAGCAGTACTTC
>15|TRBJ1-5|TRBV30|NA|NA
CAWSSRGLYNQPQHF
TGTGCCTGGAGTTCGAGGGGATTATACAATCAGCCCCAGCATTTT
>14|TRBJ2-3|TRBV30|NA|TRBD1
CAWRGRGRQDTQYF
TGTGCCTGGAGGGGTAGGGGGCGCCAAGATACGCAGTATTTT
>15|TRBJ1-1|TRBV9|NA|NA
CASSVYRDLNTEAFF
TGTGCCAGCAGCGTATACCGGGACTTGAACACTGAAGCTTTCTTT
>13|TRBJ2-7|TRBV29-1|NA|TRBD1
CSATTGSPYEQYF
TGCAGCGCCACGACAGGGTCCCCCTACGAGCAGTACTTC
>15|TRBJ1-5|TRBV19|NA|TRBD1
CASSPDRGREQPQHF
TGTGCCAGTAGTCCAGACAGGGGGCGAGAGCAGCCCCAGCATTTT
>15|TRBJ2-5|TRBV6-6|NA|NA
CASSRLAGSKETQYF
TGTGCCAGCAGTCGGCTCGCAGGGTCCAAAGAGACCCAGTACTTC
>21|TRBJ2-4|TRBV14|few|NA
CASSQGSRVSGFLRTKNIQYF
TGTGCCAGCAGCCAAGGGTCCAGGGTATCAGGATTCCTAAGAACCAAAAACATTCAGTACTTC
>13|TRBJ2-5|TRBV30|NA|NA
CAWSGGDQETQYF
TGTGCCTGGAGTGGAGGGGACCAAGAGACCCAGTACTTC
>12|TRBJ1-1|TRBV5-1|few|NA
CASSSTTGRAFF
TGCGCCAGCAGCTCCACGACGGGACGGGCTTTCTTT
>15|TRBJ2-1|TRBV7-9|NA|NA
CASSLKEGILNEQFF
TGTGCCAGCAGCTTAAAAGAAGGGATTCTCAATGAGCAGTTCTTC
>14|TRBJ1-1|TRBV15|NA|NA
CATSSRRRSTEAFF
TGTGCCACCAGCAGCCGAAGGAGGAGCACTGAAGCTTTCTTT
>13|TRBJ2-2|TRBV30|NA|NA
CAWSKGGTGELFF
TGTGCCTGGAGTAAGGGCGGTACCGGGGAGCTGTTTTTT
>15|TRBJ2-4|TRBV19|NA|NA
CASSLPGTEGNIQYF
TGTGCCAGTAGTCTGCCAGGGACTGAAGGAAACATTCAGTACTTC
>14|TRBJ2-5|TRBV7-2|NA|NA
CASSLTADSETQYF
TGTGCCAGCAGCTTAACGGCGGACAGTGAGACCCAGTACTTC